The text below deals with one T cell receptor (beta chain). The antigen is unknown. Samples came from healthy bone marrow donors. The data belong to a study of cytomegalovirus exposure and HLA in healthy donors. In germline, CDR1 is SQVTM, CDR2 ANQGSEA. This CDR3 is built from 13 residues. V was shortened by 4 bases and J by 0 bases, with 10 bases between the two germline ends. Study-wide results and caveats: The authors later found HLA-associated TCR beta chains more clonally expanded than equally common others. According to reports, the classifier identified cytomegalovirus status with high specificity and sensitivity.

PCR employed 60 Vbeta and 13 Jbeta primers. Sequencing used immunoSEQ multiplex PCR; TCRdb keeps in-frame clones, though not all of them. The sample records around 150,000 clones, over 50% being singletons. This chain links TRBV29-1 with TRBJ2-7; D gene ambiguous. The sample consisted of PBMCs. The TCR originated in a human donor in good health. In DNA form, the CDR3 reads TGCAGCGTTGTGCCGTCCAGCTCCTACGAGCAGTACTTC. It translates to CSVVPSSSYEQYF.